This T cell receptor beta chain is from a study of blood T cell repertoires in COVID-19. Overall study: The United States, Italy and Spain supplied acute and convalescent COVID-19 samples.

The CDR3 totals 13 residues. Germline V lookup: CDR1 MNHEY, CDR2 SMNVEV (reference sequence). V lost 3 bases and J lost 1, with 5 bases in between. In the authors' methods: Using reference gene primer amplification, nucleated cell counts were estimated. This table comes from immunoSEQ multiplex PCR, and its TCRdb copy is limited to in-frame clones, with some not included. D and trimming were read from the DNA, whereas the V and J calls and clone size are those reported in that table. The sample includes roughly 120,000 clones, 70% to 85% of them seen just once. The chain is built from TRBV27 and TRBJ2-3; D not certain. The sample taken for sequencing was peripheral blood. This receptor was identified in a man aged 65 to 85 with active or convalescent COVID-19. The CDR3 loop is CASSLGGTDTQYF. The CDR3 DNA sequence: TGTGCCAGCAGTTTGGGCGGCACAGATACGCAGTATTTT.